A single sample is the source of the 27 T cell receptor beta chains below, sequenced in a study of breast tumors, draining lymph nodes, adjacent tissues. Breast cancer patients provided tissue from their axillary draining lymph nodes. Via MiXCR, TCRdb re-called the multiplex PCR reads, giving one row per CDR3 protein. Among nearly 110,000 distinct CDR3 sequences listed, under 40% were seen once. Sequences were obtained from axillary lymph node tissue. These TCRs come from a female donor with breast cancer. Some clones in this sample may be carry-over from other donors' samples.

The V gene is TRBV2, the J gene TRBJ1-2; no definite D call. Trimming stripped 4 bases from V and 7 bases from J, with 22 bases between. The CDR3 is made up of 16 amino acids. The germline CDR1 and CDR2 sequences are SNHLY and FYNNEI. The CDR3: CASSAAGRGGQRGYTF. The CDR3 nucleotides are TGTGCCAGCAGTGCCGCGGGGAGAGGAGGTCAGCGTGGCTACACCTTC.

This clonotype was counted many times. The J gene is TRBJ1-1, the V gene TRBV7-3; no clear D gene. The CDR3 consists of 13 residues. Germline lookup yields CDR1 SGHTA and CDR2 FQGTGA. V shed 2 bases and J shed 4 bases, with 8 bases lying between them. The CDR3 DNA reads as TGTGCCAGCAGCTTAGGGGTGAGCACTGAAGCTTTCTTT. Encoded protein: CASSLGVSTEAFF.

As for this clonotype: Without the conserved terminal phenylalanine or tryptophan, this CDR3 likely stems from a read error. DNA of the CDR3: TGCGCCAGCAGCGAAAAAAACCCAGGGTCTGAAAAACTGTTTTCT. Translated, it gives CASSEKNPGSEKLFS. The chain carries TRBV7-8 and TRBJ1-4; possible D gene TRBD1, 5 bases. CDR3 length equals 15 residues. Germline CDR1 reads SGHVS; CDR2 reads FQNEAQ.

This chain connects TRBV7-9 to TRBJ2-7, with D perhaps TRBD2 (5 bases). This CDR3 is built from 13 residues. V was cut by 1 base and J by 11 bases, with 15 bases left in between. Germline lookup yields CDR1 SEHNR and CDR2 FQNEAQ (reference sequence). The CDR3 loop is CASSLGVVSREYF. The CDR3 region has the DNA TGTGCCAGCAGCTTAGGGGTCGTTTCGCGGGAGTACTTC.

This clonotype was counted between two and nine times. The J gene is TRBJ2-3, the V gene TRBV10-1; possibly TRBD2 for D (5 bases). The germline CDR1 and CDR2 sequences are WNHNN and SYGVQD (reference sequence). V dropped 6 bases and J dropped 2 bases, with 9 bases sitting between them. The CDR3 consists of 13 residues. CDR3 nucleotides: TGCGCCAGCAGGGACTCCTACACAGATACGCAGTATTTT. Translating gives CASRDSYTDTQYF.

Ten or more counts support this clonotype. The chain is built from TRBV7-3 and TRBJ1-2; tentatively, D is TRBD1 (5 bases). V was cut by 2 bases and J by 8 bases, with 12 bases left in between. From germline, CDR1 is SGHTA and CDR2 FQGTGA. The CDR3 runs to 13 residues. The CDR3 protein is CASSLLPGEGYTF. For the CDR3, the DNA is TGTGCCAGCAGCTTATTACCGGGGGAGGGCTACACCTTC.

CDR3 residues: CASSFPGRGRNNEQFF. The CDR3 region has the DNA TGTGCCAGCAGTTTCCCGGGCAGGGGACGGAACAATGAGCAGTTCTTC. The V call is TRBV12-3 or TRBV12-4, the J call TRBJ2-1, with D possibly TRBD1 on 6 matching bases. The V end was cut by 3 bases, the J end by 5 bases, with 17 bases between. There are 16 residues in the CDR3.

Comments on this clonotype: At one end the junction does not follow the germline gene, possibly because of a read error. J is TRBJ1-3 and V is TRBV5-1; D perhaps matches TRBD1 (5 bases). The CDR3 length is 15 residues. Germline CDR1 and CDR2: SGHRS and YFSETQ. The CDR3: CASSYQAGAGNTIYF. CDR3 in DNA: TGTGCCAGCAGCTACCAGGCCGGGGCAGGGAACACCATATATTTT.

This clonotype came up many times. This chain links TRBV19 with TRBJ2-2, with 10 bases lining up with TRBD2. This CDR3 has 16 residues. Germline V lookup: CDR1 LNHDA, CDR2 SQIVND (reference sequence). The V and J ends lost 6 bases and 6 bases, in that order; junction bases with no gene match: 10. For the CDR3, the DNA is TGTGCCAGTAGAAGTATGACTAGCGGGTTCTCCGGGGAGCTGTTTTTT. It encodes CASRSMTSGFSGELFF.

The CDR3 protein is CSALKGATYNSPLHF. CDR3 bases: TGCAGTGCTCTCAAGGGGGCAACCTATAATTCACCCCTCCACTTT. The chain has TRBV20-1 and TRBJ1-6, with 7 bases lining up with TRBD1. The germline CDR1 and CDR2 sequences are DFQATT and SNEGSKA (reference sequence). The trim removed 5 bases at V and 2 bases at J, leaving 6 bases unmatched. The CDR3 runs 15 residues.

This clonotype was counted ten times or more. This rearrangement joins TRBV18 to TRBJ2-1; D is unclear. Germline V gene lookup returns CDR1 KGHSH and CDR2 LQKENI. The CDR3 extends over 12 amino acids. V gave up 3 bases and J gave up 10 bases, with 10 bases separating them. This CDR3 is CASSPGSREQFF. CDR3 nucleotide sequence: TGTGCCAGCTCACCGGGGTCAAGGGAGCAGTTCTTC.

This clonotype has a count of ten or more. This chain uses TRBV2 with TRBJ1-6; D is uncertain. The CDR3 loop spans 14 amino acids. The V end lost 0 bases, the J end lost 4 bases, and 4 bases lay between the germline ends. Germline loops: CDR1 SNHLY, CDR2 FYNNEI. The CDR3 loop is CASSEAQYNSPLHF. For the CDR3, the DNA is TGTGCCAGCAGTGAAGCCCAATATAATTCACCCCTCCACTTT. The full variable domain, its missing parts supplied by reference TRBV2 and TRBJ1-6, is EPEVTQTPSHQVTQMGQEVILRCVPISNHLYFYWYRQILGQKVEFLVSFYNNEISEKSEIFDDQFSVERPDGSNFTLKIRSTKLEDSAMYFCASSEAQYNSPLHFGNGTRLTVT.

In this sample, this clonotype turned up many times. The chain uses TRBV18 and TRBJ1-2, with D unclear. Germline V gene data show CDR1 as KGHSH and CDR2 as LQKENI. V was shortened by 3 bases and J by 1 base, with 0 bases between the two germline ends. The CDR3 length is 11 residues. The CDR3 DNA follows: TGTGCCAGCTCACCTAACTATGGCTACACCTTC. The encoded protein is CASSPNYGYTF.

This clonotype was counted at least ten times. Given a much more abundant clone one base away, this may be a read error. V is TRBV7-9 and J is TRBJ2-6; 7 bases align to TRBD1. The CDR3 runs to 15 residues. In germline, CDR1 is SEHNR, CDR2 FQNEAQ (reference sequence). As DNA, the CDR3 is TGTGCCAGGATAGACAGGGTCTTAGGGGCCAACGTCCTGCCTTTC. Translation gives CARIDRVLGANVLPF.

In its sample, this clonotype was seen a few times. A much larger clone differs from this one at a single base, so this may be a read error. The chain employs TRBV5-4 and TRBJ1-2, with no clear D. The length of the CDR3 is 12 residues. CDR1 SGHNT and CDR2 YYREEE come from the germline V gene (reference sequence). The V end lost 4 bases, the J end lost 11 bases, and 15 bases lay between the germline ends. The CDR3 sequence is CASSPEWAGYTF. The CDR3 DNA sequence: TGTGCCAGCAGCCCCGAGTGGGCCGGTTACACCTTC.

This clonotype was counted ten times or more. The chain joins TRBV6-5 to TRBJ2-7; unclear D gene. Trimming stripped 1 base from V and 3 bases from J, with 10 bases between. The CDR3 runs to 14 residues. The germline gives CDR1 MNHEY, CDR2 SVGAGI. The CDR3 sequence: CASSYLPRNYEQYF. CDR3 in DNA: TGTGCCAGCAGTTACTTACCGCGCAACTACGAGCAGTACTTC.

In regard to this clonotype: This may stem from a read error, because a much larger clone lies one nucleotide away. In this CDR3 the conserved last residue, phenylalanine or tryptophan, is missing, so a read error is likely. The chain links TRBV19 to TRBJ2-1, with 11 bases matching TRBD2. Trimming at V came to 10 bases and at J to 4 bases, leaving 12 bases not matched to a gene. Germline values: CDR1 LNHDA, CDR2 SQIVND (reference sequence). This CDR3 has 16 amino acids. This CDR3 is CATYPSTSGNYNEQFS. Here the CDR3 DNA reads TGTGCCACCTACCCCTCGACTAGCGGGAATTACAATGAGCAGTTCTCC.

The CDR3 DNA reads as TGCAGTGCTAGTGACCGTGGCACAGATACGCAGTATTTT. It is translated as CSASDRGTDTQYF. The chain employs TRBV20-1 and TRBJ2-3; D remains unclear. CDR3 length: 13 amino acids. Trimming removed 3 bases at V and 1 base at J, with 8 bases between. Germline V gene sequence: CDR1 DFQATT, CDR2 SNEGSKA (reference sequence).

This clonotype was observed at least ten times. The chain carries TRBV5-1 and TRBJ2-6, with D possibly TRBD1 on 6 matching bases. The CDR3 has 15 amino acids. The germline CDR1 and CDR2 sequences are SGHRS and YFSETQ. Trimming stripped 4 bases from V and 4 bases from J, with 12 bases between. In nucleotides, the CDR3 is TGCGCCAGCAGCCTAACAGGGCTCGGGGCCAACGTCCTGACTTTC. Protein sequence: CASSLTGLGANVLTF.

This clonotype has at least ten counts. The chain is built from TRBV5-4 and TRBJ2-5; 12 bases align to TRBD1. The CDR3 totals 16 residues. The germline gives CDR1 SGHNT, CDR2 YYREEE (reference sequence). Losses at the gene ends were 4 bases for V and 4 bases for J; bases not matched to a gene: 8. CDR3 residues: CASSPGTGGLRETQYF. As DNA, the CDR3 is TGTGCCAGCAGCCCCGGGACAGGGGGCTTGCGAGAGACCCAGTACTTC.

In DNA, the CDR3 is TGTGCCAGCAGCTACGACGGACACTCTGGAAACACCATATATTTT. This gives the protein CASSYDGHSGNTIYF. The chain employs TRBV7-2 and TRBJ1-3; D perhaps matches TRBD1 (5 bases). Per the germline V gene, CDR1 is SGHTA and CDR2 is FQGNSA. The CDR3 is 15 residues long. Trimming cost V 4 bases and J 0 bases, with 10 bases left between them.

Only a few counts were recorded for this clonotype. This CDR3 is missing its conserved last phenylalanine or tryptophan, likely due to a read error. Written as DNA, the CDR3 is TGTGCCAGCAGTTTAATTGGCGGGAGGGCCTCGGCGAAGCAGTACCTC. It codes for CASSLIGGRASAKQYL. This chain joins TRBV27 and TRBJ2-7; 9 bases map to TRBD2. Looked up from germline, CDR1 is MNHEY and CDR2 is SMNVEV (reference sequence). This CDR3 comprises 16 residues. V lost 2 bases and J lost 8; bases outside the gene matches: 13.

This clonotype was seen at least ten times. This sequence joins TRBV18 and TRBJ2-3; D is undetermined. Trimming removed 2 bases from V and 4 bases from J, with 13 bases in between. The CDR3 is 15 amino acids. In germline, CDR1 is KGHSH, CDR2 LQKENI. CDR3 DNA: TGTGCCAGCTCACCAGGGTACCAGACCGCAGATACGCAGTATTTT. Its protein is CASSPGYQTADTQYF.

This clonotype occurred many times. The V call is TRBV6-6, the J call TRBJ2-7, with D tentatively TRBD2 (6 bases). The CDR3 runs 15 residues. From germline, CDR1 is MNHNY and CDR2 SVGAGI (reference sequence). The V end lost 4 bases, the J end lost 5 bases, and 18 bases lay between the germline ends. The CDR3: CASSCSFSGADEQYF. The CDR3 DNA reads TGTGCCAGCAGTTGCTCGTTTTCGGGAGCCGACGAGCAGTACTTC.

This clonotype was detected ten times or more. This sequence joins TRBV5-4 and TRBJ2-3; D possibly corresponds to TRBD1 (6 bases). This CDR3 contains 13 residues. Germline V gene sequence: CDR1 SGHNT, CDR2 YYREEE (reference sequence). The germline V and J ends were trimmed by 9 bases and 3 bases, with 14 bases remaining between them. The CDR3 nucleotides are TGTGCCACCCGGGACATCACAACAGATACGCAGTATTTT. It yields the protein CATRDITTDTQYF.

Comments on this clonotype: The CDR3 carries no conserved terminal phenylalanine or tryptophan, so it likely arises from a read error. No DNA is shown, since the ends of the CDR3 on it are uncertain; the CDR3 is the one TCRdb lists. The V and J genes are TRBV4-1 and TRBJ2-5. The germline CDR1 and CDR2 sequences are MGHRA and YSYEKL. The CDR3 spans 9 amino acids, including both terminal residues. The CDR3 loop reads CASSQGDNL.

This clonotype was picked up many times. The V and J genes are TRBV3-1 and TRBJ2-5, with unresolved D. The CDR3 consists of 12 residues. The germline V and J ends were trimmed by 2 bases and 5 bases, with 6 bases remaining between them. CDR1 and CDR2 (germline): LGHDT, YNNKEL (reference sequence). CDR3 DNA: TGTGCCAGCAGCCAACCTTGGGAGACCCAGTACTTC. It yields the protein CASSQPWETQYF.